This T cell receptor (beta chain) derives from a study of chemoradiotherapy in HPV16-positive cancers. The length of the CDR3 is 17 residues. V shed 5 bases and J shed 4 bases, with 21 bases lying between them. Looked up from germline, CDR1 is KGHSH and CDR2 is LQKENI. Profiled with immunoSEQ multiplex PCR; TCRdb holds only in-frame clones, not every one. The sample records 23,000 or so clones, about 90% being singletons. Sequenced here: blood, sampled from a patient who underwent chemoradiotherapy. This TCR came from a human donor with HPV-associated anogenital cancer. The V call is TRBV18, the J call TRBJ1-5, with a weak D call TRBD1 (6 bases). CDR3 protein: CASSASYGGGGNQPQHF. DNA for the CDR3: TGTGCCAGCTCAGCCTCCTATGGGGGCGGAGGGAATCAGCCCCAGCATTTT. The whole variable domain, remainder taken from reference TRBV18 and TRBJ1-5, is NAGVMQNPRHLVRRRGQEARLRCSPMKGHSHVYWYRQLPEEGLKFMVYLQKENIIDESGMPKERFSAEFPKEGPSILRIQQVVRGDSAAYFCASSASYGGGGNQPQHFGDGTRLSIL.